The T cell receptor (beta chain) described here comes from a study of CD8+ T cells in alopecia areata. CDR1 is SGHDT and CDR2 is YYEEEE in the germline V gene. CDR3 length: 13 amino acids. The germline V and J ends were trimmed by 4 bases and 7 bases, with 12 bases remaining between them. After isolation, RNA underwent reverse transcription to generate cDNA as the sequencing template. The method was immunoSEQ multiplex PCR; TCRdb's version includes in-frame clones alone and lacks a portion of them. The sample includes 150,000 to 200,000 clones, about 60% of them seen just once. Treatment here: oral pan-JAK inhibitor, 5-10 mg twice daily. Specimens obtained from alopecia areata patients comprised lesional scalp punch biopsies and peripheral blood.

Sequencing used CD8+ T cells sorted from blood, obtained at week 24, from a patient treated with tofacitinib. This TCR was sampled from a human donor with alopecia areata. The gene calls are TRBV5-6 and TRBJ2-1; D perhaps matches TRBD1 (6 bases). In DNA form, the CDR3 reads TGTGCCAGCAGCCAGGGGTACAGGAATGAGCAGTTCTTC. Protein: CASSQGYRNEQFF.